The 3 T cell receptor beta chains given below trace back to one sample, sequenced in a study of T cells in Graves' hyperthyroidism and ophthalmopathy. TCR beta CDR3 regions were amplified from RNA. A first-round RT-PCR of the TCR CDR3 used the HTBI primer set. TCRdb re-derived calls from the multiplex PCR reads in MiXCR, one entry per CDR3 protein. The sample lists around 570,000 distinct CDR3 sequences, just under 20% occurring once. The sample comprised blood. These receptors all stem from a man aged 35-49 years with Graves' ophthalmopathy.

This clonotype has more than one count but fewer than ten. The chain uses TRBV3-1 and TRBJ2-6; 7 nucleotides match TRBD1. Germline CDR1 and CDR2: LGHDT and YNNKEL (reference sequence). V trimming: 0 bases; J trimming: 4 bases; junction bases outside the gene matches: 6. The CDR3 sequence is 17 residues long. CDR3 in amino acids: CASSQEEGAPGANVLTF. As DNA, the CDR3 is TGTGCCAGCAGCCAAGAAGAGGGGGCGCCCGGGGCCAACGTCCTGACTTTC.

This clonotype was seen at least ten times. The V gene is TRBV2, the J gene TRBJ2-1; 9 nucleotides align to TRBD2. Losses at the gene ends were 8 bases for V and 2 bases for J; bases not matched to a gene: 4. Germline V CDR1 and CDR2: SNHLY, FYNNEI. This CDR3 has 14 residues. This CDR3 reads CASRRGGAYNEQFF. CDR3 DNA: TGTGCCAGCCGGCGCGGGGGGGCCTACAATGAGCAGTTCTTC. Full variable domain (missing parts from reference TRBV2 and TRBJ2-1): EPEVTQTPSHQVTQMGQEVILRCVPISNHLYFYWYRQILGQKVEFLVSFYNNEISEKSEIFDDQFSVERPDGSNFTLKIRSTKLEDSAMYFCASRRGGAYNEQFFGPGTRLTVL.

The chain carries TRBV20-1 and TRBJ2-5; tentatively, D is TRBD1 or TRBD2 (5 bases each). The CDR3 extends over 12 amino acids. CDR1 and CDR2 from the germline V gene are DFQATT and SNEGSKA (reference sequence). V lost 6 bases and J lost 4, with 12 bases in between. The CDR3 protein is CSAPGPGETQYF. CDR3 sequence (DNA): TGCAGTGCACCGGGGCCTGGAGAGACCCAGTACTTC.